The 5 T cell receptor beta chains listed next were all sequenced from one sample in a study of T cell responses to AZD1222 COVID-19 vaccine. Measured with immunoSEQ multiplex PCR; TCRdb has only the in-frame clones, and not every one. The sample includes about 140,000 clones, about 93% of them seen just once. This material consisted of peripheral blood, taken 28 days after the second AZD1222 dose. Receptor source: an adult who received the AZD1222 COVID-19 vaccine.

The DNA of the CDR3 is TGTGCCAGCTCACAGGGGCCTCCTAGCTCTGGAAACACCATATATTTT. It translates to CASSQGPPSSGNTIYF. The gene calls are TRBV18 and TRBJ1-3; the D gene is possibly TRBD1 (5 bases). This CDR3 is built from 16 residues. In germline, CDR1 is KGHSH, CDR2 LQKENI. V was shortened by 4 bases and J by 0 bases, with 13 bases between the two germline ends.

The chain carries TRBV4-1 and TRBJ1-6, with no clear D. Trimming cost V 0 bases and J 9 bases, with 18 bases left between them. The germline gives CDR1 MGHRA, CDR2 YSYEKL. This CDR3 contains 17 residues. This chain's CDR3 is CASSQDGFGLSSSPLHF. CDR3 bases: TGCGCCAGCAGCCAAGATGGTTTCGGACTTTCGAGTTCACCCCTCCACTTT.

The rearrangement uses TRBV7-3 and TRBJ1-3; D unclear. The V and J ends lost 3 bases and 2 bases respectively, with 8 bases between them. The CDR3 spans 14 residues. Looked up from germline, CDR1 is SGHTA and CDR2 is FQGTGA. The DNA of the CDR3 is TGTGCCAGCAGCTTCGGTGAACCTGGAAACACCATATATTTT. It codes for CASSFGEPGNTIYF.

The chain combines TRBV28 with TRBJ1-1; TRBD1 agrees at 9 bases. Trimming took 4 bases from V and 4 from J; bases not matched to a gene: 4. CDR1 and CDR2 (germline): MDHEN, SYDVKM. The CDR3 runs 14 residues. CDR3 sequence: CASSSTGGPTEAFF. In DNA form, the CDR3 reads TGTGCCAGCAGTTCGACAGGGGGTCCCACTGAAGCTTTCTTT.

The gene calls are TRBV2 and TRBJ1-2; D perhaps matches TRBD1 (5 bases). Trimming pared 5 bases from V and 3 bases from J, leaving 16 bases between. In germline, CDR1 is SNHLY, CDR2 FYNNEI. CDR3 length: 15 amino acids. CDR3: CASSPRQNWDYGYTF. As DNA, the CDR3 is TGTGCCAGCAGTCCAAGACAGAATTGGGACTATGGCTACACCTTC.